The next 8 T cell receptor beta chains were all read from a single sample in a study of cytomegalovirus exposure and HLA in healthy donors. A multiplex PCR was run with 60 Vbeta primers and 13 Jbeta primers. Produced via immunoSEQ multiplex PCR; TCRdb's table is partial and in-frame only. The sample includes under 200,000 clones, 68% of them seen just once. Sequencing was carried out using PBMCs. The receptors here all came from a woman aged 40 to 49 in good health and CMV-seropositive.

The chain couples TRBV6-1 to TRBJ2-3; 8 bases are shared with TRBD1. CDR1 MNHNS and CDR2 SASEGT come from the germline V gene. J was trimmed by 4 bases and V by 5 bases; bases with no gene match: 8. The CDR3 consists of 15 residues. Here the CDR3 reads CASSWTGRFADTQYF. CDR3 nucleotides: TGTGCCAGCAGTTGGACAGGGAGATTTGCAGATACGCAGTATTTT.

CDR3 sequence: CASSQPSGGELFF. In DNA, the CDR3 is TGCGCCAGCAGCCAGCCTAGCGGCGGGGAGCTGTTTTTT. The V and J genes are TRBV4-1 and TRBJ2-2; TRBD2 agrees at 7 bases. This CDR3 has 13 amino acids. Germline V gene lookup returns CDR1 MGHRA and CDR2 YSYEKL. V trimming: 3 bases; J trimming: 7 bases; junction bases outside the gene matches: 2.

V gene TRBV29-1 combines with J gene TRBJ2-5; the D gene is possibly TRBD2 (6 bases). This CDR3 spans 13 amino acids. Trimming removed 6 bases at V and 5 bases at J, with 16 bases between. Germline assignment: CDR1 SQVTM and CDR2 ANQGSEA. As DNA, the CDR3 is TGCAGCGTGGGTACCCGACTAGTGGAGACCCAGTACTTC. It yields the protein CSVGTRLVETQYF.

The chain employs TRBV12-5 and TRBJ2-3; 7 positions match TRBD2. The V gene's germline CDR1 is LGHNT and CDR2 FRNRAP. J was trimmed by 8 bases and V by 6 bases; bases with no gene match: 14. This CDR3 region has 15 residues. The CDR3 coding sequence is TGTGCTAGTGGACTACCTCGGGGGGTGGGGCGTACGCAGTATTTT. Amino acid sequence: CASGLPRGVGRTQYF. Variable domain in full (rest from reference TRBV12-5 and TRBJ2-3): DARVTQTPRHKVTEMGQEVTMRCQPILGHNTVFWYRQTMMQGLELLAYFRNRAPLDDSGMPKDRFSAEMPDATLATLKIQPSEPRDSAVYFCASGLPRGVGRTQYFGPGTRLTVL.

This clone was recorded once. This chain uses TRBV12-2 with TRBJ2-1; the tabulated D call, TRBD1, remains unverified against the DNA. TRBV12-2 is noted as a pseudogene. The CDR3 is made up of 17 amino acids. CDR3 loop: CASRLVPTGGLNNEQFF. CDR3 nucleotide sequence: TGTGCAAGTCGCTTAGTACCTACAGGGGGATTAAACAATGAGCAGTTCTTC.

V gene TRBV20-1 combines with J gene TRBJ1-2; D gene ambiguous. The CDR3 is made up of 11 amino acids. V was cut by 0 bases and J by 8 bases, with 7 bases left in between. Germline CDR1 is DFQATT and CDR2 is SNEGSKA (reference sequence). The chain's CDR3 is CSARDGEGYTF. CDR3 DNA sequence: TGCAGTGCTAGAGACGGTGAAGGCTACACCTTC.

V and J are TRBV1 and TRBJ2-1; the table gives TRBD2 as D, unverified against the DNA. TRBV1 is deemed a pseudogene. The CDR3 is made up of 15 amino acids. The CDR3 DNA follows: TGCACCAGCAGCCCCGTGGGGGGGGCCCACAATGAGCAGTTCTTC. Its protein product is CTSSPVGGAHNEQFF.

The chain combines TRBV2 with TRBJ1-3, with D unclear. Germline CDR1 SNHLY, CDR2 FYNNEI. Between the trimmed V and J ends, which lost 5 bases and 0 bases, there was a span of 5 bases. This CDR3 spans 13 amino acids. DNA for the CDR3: TGTGCCAGCAGTCTGGCCTCTGGAAACACCATATATTTT. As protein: CASSLASGNTIYF. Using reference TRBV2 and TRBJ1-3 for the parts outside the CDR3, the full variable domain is EPEVTQTPSHQVTQMGQEVILRCVPISNHLYFYWYRQILGQKVEFLVSFYNNEISEKSEIFDDQFSVERPDGSNFTLKIRSTKLEDSAMYFCASSLASGNTIYFGEGSWLTVV.